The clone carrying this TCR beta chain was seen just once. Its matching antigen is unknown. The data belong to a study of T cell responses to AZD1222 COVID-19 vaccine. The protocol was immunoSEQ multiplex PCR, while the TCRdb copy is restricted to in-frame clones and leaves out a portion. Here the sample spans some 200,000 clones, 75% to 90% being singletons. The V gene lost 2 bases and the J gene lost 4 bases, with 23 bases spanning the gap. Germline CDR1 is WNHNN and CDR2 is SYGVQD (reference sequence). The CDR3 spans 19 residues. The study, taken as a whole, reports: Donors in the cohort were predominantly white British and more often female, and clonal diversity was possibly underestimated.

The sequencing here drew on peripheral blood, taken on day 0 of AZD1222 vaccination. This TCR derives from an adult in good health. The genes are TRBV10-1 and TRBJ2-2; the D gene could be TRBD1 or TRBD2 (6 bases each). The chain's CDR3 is CASSEPRGTGLKTTGELFF. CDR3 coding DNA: TGCGCCAGCAGTGAGCCTAGGGGGACGGGACTGAAGACCACCGGGGAGCTGTTTTTT.